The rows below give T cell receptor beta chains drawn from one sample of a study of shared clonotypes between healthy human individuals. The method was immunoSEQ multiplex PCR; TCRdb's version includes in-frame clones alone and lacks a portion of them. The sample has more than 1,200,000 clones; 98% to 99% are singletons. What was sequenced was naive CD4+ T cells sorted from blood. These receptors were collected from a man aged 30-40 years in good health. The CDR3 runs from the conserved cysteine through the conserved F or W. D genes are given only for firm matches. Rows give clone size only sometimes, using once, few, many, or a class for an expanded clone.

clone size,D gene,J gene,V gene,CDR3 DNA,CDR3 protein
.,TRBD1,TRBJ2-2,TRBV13,TGTGCCAGCAGCCTAGACAGGGGTCCCGGGGAGCTGTTTTTT,CASSLDRGPGELFF
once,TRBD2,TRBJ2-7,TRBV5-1,TGCGCCAGCAGCTTGGTCAGGGAGGGGTACGAGCAGTACTTC,CASSLVREGYEQYF
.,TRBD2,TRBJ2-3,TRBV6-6,TGTGCCAGCAGGGCGGGAGTACGGGATACGCAGTATTTT,CASRAGVRDTQYF
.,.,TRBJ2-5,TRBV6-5,TGTGCCAGCAGTTACTCCCGACTAGTCCAAGAGACCCAGTACTTC,CASSYSRLVQETQYF
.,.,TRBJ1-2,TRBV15,TGTGCCACCAGCAGAGTCCAGGACGTTGACTATGGCTACACCTTC,CATSRVQDVDYGYTF
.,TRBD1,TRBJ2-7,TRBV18,TGTGCCAGCTCACCTATGGGACAGCGTACAACCTACGAGCAGTACTTC,CASSPMGQRTTYEQYF
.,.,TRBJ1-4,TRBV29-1,TGCAGCGTTTCTGGGAGGTTCAATGAAAAACTGTTTTTT,CSVSGRFNEKLFF
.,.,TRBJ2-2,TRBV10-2,TGCGCCAGCTCAGCGGCCCGAGACACCGGGGAGCTGTTTTTT,CASSAARDTGELFF
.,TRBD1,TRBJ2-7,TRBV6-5,TGTGCCAGTCGGAGTCTAGGGGGCCCTTACGAGCAGTACTTC,CASRSLGGPYEQYF
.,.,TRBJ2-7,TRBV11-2,TGTGCCAGCAGCTTAGATTACGAGCAGTACTTC,CASSLDYEQYF
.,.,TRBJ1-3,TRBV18,TGTGCCAGCTCACCACTCTGGGACTCTGGAAACACCATATATTTT,CASSPLWDSGNTIYF
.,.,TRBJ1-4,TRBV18,TGTGCCAGCTCACCATACCACGGCGAGAATGAAAAACTGTTTTTT,CASSPYHGENEKLFF
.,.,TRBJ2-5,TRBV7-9,TGTGCCAGCAACTCCATCTTGGGGATCATCCAGACCCAGTACTTC,CASNSILGIIQTQYF
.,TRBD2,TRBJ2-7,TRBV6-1,TGTGCCAGCAGTGAAGCGGGGGGGAGACTCTACGAGCAGTACTTC,CASSEAGGRLYEQYF
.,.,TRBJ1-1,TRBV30,TGTGCCTGGGACCGTTTTTCGAACACTGAAGCTTTCTTT,CAWDRFSNTEAFF
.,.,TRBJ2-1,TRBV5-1,TGCGCCAGCAGCTTGGGTCAGACAATCTACAATGAGCAGTTCTTC,CASSLGQTIYNEQFF
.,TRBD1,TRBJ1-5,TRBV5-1,TGCGCCAGCAGTTCTACAGGGGGCGATCAGCCCCAGCATTTT,CASSSTGGDQPQHF
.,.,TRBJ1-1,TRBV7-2,TGTGCCAGCAGCTTAGCTCTAACACGGAACACTGAAGCTTTCTTT,CASSLALTRNTEAFF
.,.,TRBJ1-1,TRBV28,TGTGCCAGCAGTTTCCATGGCAGTGGCACTGAAGCTTTCTTT,CASSFHGSGTEAFF
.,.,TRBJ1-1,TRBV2,TGTGCCAGCAGTGAAGAAGAAAACACTGAAGCTTTCTTT,CASSEEENTEAFF
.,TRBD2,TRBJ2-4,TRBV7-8,TGTGCCAGCAGCTTAAAGACTAGCGGCCCCGGAAGAAACATTCAGTACTTC,CASSLKTSGPGRNIQYF
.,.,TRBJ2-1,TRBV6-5,TGTGCCAGCAGTGTGAGGGTAGACTTAGGCAATGAGCAGTTCTTC,CASSVRVDLGNEQFF
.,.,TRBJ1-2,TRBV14,TGTGCCAGCAGCCAAGACATCGCGGGGGGCTACACCTTC,CASSQDIAGGYTF
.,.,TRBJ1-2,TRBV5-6,TGTGCCAGCAGCTTGGTCGGGACAATCCAAGGCTACACCTTC,CASSLVGTIQGYTF
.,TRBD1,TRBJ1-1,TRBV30,TGTGCCTGGAGAAGGGACAGGGCGGCCACTGAAGCTTTCTTT,CAWRRDRAATEAFF
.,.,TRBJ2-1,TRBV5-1,TGCGCCAGCAGCTTAACGGGAGTCAATGAGCAGTTCTTC,CASSLTGVNEQFF
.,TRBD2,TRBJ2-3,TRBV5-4,TGTGCCAGCAGCCGGGGGGTACGGGACACAGATACGCAGTATTTT,CASSRGVRDTDTQYF
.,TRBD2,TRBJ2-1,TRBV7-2,TGTGCCAGCAGCTTAGGGTCTAGCGGGGACAATGAGCAGTTCTTC,CASSLGSSGDNEQFF
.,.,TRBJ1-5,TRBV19,TGTGCCAGTAGTTCCGGGTACGGGCCCCAGCATTTT,CASSSGYGPQHF
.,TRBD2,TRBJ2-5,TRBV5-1,TGCGCCAGCAGCAAATTAGCGGGAGAAGAGACCCAGTACTTC,CASSKLAGEETQYF